The clone carrying this T cell receptor beta chain was recorded many times. Its antigen is as yet unknown. The data originate from a study of T cells in Graves' hyperthyroidism and ophthalmopathy. Study results and limitations: The model's output predicted ophthalmopathy at a median of roughly seven months prior to onset.

The CDR3 is 14 residues long. V gave up 3 bases and J gave up 7 bases, with 16 bases separating them. Germline V gene lookup returns CDR1 DFQATT and CDR2 SNEGSKA (reference sequence). RNA transcripts provided the source from which TCR beta CDR3 regions were amplified. The HTBI primer set served for first-round RT-PCR of the TCR CDR3. TCRdb re-called the multiplex PCR reads through MiXCR, storing one row per CDR3 protein. The data show 220,000 or so distinct CDR3 sequences, with less than 20% seen just once and 28% held by the top ten. Clinical symptoms, serum thyroxine, TRAb, thyroid ultrasound and orbital computed tomography established diagnosis. Each 10 ml fresh peripheral blood draw supplied the PBMCs.

The source is a woman aged 18-29 years with Graves' ophthalmopathy. The chain links TRBV20-1 to TRBJ2-1; D not certain. Sequencing was carried out using blood. The CDR3 loop is CSASYRLSPNEQFF. The CDR3 DNA reads as TGCAGTGCTAGCTATAGACTCTCTCCGAATGAGCAGTTCTTC.